This TCR beta chain emerged from a study of control samples from healthy donors and cancer patients. Using immunoSEQ multiplex PCR, the repertoire was profiled, and TCRdb retains in-frame clones only, with some absent. The table has roughly 130,000 clones, around 90% seen once. The count of this clone is one. The TCR was taken from a young man in good health. What was sequenced was blood.

In DNA, the CDR3 is TGTGCCAGCAGCAAAGCGCGCAGGGACCCTAATCAGCCCCAGCATTTT. As protein: CASSKARRDPNQPQHF. The rearrangement links TRBV21-1 to TRBJ1-5. TRBV21-1 is a known pseudogene. The CDR3 has 16 residues.